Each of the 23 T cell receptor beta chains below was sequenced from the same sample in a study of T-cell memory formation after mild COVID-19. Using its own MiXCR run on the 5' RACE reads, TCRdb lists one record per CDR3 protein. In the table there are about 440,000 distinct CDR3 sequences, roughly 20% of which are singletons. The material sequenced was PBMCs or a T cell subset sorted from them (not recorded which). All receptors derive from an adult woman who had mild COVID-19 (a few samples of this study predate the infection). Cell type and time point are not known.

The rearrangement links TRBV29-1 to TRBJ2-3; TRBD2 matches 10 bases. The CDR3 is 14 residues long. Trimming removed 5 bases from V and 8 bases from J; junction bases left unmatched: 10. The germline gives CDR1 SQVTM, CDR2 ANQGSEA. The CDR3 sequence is CSVSLGAGGGTQYF. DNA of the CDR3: TGCAGCGTTTCTCTTGGAGCGGGGGGGGGTACGCAGTATTTT.

Here the CDR3 reads CASSHSGLETEAFF. DNA for the CDR3: TGTGCCAGCTCACACAGTGGCTTGGAGACTGAAGCTTTCTTT. The chain carries TRBV18 and TRBJ1-1; D is undetermined. Germline values: CDR1 KGHSH, CDR2 LQKENI. Trimming took 4 bases from V and 5 from J, leaving 14 bases between them. CDR3 length equals 14 residues.

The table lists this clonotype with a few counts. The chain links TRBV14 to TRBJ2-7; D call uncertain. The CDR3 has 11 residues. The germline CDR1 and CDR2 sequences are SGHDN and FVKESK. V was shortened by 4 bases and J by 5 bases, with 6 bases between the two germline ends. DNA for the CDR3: TGTGCCAGCAGCCCAGGACACGAGCAGTACTTC. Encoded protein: CASSPGHEQYF. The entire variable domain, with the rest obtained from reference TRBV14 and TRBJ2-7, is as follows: EAGVTQFPSHSVIEKGQTVTLRCDPISGHDNLYWYRRVMGKEIKFLLHFVKESKQDESGMPNNRFLAERTGGTYSTLKVQPAELEDSGVYFCASSPGHEQYFGPGTRLTVT.

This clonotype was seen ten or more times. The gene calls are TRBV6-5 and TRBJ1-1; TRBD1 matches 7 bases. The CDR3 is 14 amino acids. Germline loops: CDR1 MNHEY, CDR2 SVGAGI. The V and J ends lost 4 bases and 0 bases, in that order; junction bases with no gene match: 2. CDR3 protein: CASSSGTVNTEAFF. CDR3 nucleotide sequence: TGTGCCAGCAGTTCAGGGACAGTGAACACTGAAGCTTTCTTT.

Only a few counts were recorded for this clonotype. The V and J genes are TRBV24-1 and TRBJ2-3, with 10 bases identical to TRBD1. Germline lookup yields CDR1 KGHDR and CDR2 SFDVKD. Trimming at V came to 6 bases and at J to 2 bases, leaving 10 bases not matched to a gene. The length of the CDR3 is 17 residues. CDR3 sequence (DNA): TGTGCCACCAGTTCAGCGGGGGACAGGGGTGCCACAGATACGCAGTATTTT. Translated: CATSSAGDRGATDTQYF.

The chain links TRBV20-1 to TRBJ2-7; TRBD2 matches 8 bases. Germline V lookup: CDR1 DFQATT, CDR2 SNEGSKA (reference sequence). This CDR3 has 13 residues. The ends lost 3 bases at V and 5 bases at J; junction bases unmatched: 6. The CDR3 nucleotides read TGCAGTGCTAGCGGGAGGGCCATCGACGAGCAGTACTTC. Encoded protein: CSASGRAIDEQYF.

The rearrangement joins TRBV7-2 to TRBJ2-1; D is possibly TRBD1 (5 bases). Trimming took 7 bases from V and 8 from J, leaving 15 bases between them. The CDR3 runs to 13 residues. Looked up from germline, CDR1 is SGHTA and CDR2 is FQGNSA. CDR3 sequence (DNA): TGTGCCAGCAATAAAGGGGTTGCGGATGAGCAGTTCTTC. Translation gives CASNKGVADEQFF.

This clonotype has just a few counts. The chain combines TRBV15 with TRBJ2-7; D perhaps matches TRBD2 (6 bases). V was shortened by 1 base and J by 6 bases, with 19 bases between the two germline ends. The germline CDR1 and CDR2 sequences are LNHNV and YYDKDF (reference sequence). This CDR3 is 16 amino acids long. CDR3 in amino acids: CATSRVVAVRVGEQYF. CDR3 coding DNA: TGTGCCACCAGCAGAGTGGTAGCGGTAAGGGTTGGCGAGCAGTACTTC.

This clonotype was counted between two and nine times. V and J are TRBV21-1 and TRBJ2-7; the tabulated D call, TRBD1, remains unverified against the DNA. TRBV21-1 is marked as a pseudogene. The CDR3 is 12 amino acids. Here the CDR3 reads CASKKIQTPRDF. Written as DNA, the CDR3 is TGTGCCAGCAAAAAAATCCAGACACCCAGGGACTTC.

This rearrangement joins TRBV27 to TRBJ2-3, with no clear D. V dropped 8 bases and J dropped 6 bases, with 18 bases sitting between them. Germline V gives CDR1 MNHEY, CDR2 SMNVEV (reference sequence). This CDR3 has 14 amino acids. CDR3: CASCPAYPLDTQYF. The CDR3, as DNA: TGTGCCAGCTGCCCCGCATATCCCCTCGATACGCAGTATTTT.

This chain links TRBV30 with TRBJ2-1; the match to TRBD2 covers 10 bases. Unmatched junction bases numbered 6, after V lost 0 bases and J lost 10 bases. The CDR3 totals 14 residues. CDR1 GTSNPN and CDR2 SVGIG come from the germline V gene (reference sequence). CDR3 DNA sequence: TGTGCCTGGAGTGTACACGAACTAGCGGGGGAGCAGTTCTTC. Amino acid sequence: CAWSVHELAGEQFF.

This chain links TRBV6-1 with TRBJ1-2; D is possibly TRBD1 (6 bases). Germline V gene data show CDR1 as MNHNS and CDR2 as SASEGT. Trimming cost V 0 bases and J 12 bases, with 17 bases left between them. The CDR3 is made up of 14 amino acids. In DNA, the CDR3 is TGTGCCAGCAGTGAAGCGGAATTGACAGGCATCAACACCTTC. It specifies CASSEAELTGINTF.

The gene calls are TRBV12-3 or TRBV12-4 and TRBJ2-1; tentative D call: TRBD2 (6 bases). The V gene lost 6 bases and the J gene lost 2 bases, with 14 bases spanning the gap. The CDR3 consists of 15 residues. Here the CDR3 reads CASSPSWTTYNEQFF. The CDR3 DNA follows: TGTGCCAGCAGCCCATCTTGGACTACCTACAATGAGCAGTTCTTC.

CDR3 DNA sequence: TGCGCCAGCCATTCGGGGGAAACCAAAAACATTCAGTACTTC. Translation gives CASHSGETKNIQYF. This chain joins TRBV5-1 and TRBJ2-4; D might be TRBD2 (6 bases). Germline V lookup: CDR1 SGHRS, CDR2 YFSETQ. CDR3 length: 14 residues. V lost 7 bases and J 2 bases, leaving 13 bases between the germline ends.

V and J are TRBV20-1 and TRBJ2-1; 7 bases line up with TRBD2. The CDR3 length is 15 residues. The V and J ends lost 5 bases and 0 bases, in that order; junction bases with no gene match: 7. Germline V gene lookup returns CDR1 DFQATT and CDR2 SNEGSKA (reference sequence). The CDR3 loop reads CSAPRRGSSYNEQFF. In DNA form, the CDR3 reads TGCAGTGCTCCCCGTCGCGGGAGCTCCTACAATGAGCAGTTCTTC.

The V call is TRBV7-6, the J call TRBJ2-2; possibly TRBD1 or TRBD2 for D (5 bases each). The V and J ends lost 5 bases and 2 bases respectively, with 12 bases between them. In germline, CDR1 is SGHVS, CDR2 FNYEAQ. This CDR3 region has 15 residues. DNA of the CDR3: TGTGCCAGCAGCCTTCTGGGGACCAACACCGGGGAGCTGTTTTTT. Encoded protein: CASSLLGTNTGELFF.

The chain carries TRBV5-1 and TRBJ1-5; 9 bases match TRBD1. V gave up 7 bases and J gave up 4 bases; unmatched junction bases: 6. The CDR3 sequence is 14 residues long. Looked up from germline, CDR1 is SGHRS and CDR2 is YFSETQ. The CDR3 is CASSTGGGNQPQHF. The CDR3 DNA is TGCGCCAGCTCGACAGGGGGGGGGAATCAGCCCCAGCATTTT.

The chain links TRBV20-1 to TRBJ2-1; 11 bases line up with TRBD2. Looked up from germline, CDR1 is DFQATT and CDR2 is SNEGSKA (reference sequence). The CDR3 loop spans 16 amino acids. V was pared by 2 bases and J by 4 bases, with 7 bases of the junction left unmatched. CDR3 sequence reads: CSARLAGGIGYNEQFF. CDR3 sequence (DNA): TGCAGTGCTAGACTAGCGGGGGGTATAGGGTACAATGAGCAGTTCTTC.

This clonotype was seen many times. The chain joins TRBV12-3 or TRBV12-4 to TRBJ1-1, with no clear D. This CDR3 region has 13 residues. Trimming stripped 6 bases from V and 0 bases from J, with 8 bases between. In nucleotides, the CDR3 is TGTGCCAGCAGCTTCGGGATGAACACTGAAGCTTTCTTT. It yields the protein CASSFGMNTEAFF.

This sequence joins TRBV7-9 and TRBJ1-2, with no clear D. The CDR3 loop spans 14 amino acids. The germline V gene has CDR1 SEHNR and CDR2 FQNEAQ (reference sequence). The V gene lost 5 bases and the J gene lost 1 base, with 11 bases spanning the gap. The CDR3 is CASSRIEGNYGYTF. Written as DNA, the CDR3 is TGTGCCAGCAGCCGGATCGAGGGTAACTATGGCTACACCTTC.

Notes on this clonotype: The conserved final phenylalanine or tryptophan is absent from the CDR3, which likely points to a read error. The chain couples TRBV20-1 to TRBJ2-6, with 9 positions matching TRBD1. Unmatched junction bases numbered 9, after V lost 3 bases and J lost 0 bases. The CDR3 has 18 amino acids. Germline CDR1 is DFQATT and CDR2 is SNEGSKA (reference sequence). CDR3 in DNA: TGCAGTGCTAGCCCCGTGGGACAGGGAGGCTCTGGGGCCAACGTCCTGACTATC. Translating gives CSASPVGQGGSGANVLTI.

In DNA, the CDR3 is TGCGCCAGCAGCCCGCGGGGGGGCGCGAGAAGCTACACCTTC. Protein sequence: CASSPRGGARSYTF. V is TRBV4-1 and J is TRBJ1-2, with a possible D match to TRBD1 (6 bases). The germline CDR1 and CDR2 sequences are MGHRA and YSYEKL. Trimming shortened V by 4 bases and J by 9 bases, and 18 bases separated the two germline ends. The CDR3 is 14 amino acids.

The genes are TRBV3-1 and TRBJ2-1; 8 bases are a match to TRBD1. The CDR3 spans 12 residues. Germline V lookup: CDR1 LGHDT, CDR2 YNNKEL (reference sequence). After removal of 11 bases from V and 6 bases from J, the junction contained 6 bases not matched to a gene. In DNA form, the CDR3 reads TGTGCCTCCCGGACAGGGACCAATGAGCAGTTCTTC. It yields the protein CASRTGTNEQFF.